This entry features one TCR beta chain sequence. Antigen specificity is unknown. The trim removed 3 bases at V and 6 bases at J, leaving 12 bases unmatched. The CDR3 loop spans 16 amino acids. The V gene's germline CDR1 is SGHTA and CDR2 FQGTGA. This sample is part of a study of T-cell reconstitution after alpha-beta-depleted transplantation in children. General study findings and limits: The authors attributed T-cell counts and diversity one year after transplant mostly to newly produced T cells. Certain patients had high TCRbeta diversity at day 60, and it came from recipient T cells and thymic progenitors that survived. After transplant, at about two months, alpha-beta T cells were reportedly derived from several hundred expanded graft clones.

The TCRbeta library was prepared with unique molecular identifiers. TCRdb reprocessed the PCR reads with MiXCR, giving one entry per CDR3 protein. The sample holds hundreds of thousands of distinct CDR3 sequences, 16% seen once. The J gene is TRBJ2-3, the V gene TRBV7-3; 7 nucleotides agree with TRBD1. This TCR came from a male patient younger than 18 who had a stem cell transplant for acute lymphoblastic leukemia, so the T cells may come from the graft donor. This material consisted of PBMCs, mostly from graft donor cells, taken 360 days after TCRalphabeta/CD19-depleted stem cell transplant. The CDR3, as DNA: TGTGCCAGCAGCTTCGGTGACAGGGTATTGTCGGATACGCAGTATTTT. Translated: CASSFGDRVLSDTQYF.